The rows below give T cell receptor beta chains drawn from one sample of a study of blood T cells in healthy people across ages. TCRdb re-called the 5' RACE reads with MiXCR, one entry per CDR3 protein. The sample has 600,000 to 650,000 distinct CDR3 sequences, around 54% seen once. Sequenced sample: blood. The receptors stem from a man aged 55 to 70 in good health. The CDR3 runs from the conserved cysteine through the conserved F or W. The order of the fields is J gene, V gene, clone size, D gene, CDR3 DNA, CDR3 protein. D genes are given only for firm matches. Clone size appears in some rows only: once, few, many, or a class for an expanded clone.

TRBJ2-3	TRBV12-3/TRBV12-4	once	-	TGTGCCAGCAGATGGAGCACAGATACGCAGTATTTT	CASRWSTDTQYF
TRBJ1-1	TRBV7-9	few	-	TGTGCCAGCAGTTCCACAGGGCAAACTGAAGCTTTCTTT	CASSSTGQTEAFF
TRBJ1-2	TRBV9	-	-	TGTGCCAGCAGCCACCTACCGCAACGCTATGGCTACACCTTC	CASSHLPQRYGYTF
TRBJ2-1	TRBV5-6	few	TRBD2	TGTGCCAGCAGCTATCGGACGGGGGGCTCCTACAATGAGCAGTTCTTC	CASSYRTGGSYNEQFF
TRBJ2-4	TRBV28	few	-	TGTGCCAGCGGGGTCTTGGGGCTTGAAAACATTCAGTACTTC	CASGVLGLENIQYF
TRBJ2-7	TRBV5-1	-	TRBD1	TGCGCCAGCAGCTTAGGGAACTCCGGGACAGGGGTTTACGAGCAGTACTTC	CASSLGNSGTGVYEQYF
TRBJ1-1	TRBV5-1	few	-	TGCGCCAGCAGCTTGGTGGGAGGGATCCCGAACACTGAAGCTTTCTTT	CASSLVGGIPNTEAFF
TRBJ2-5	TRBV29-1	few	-	TGCAGCGCCTCCGGGCCGGATGGGCAGTACTTC	CSASGPDGQYF
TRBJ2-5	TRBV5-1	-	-	TGCGCCAGCAGCTTCGCAGCGAGTGAGACCCAGTACTTC	CASSFAASETQYF
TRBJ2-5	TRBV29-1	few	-	TGCAGCGTCGGGCAGGGCCGCGGCCAAGAGACCCAGTACTTC	CSVGQGRGQETQYF
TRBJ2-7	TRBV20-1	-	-	TGCAGTGCTAGAGGGGGCGCGGGCTTCTACGAGCAGTACTTC	CSARGGAGFYEQYF
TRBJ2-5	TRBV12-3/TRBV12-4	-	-	TGTGCCAGCAGGAGGTCAGGGGAAGCGACCCAGTACTTC	CASRRSGEATQYF
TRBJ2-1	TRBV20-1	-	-	TGCAGTGCTAGAGATCTTGCTCGTGGGAATGAGCAGTTCTTC	CSARDLARGNEQFF
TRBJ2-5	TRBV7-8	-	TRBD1	TGTGCCAGCAGCTCGCCTTACAGGGGAGAGACCCAGTACTTC	CASSSPYRGETQYF
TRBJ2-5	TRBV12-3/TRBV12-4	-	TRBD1	TGTGCCAGCAGTTTATGGACAGGGGAGCAAGAGACCCAGTACTTC	CASSLWTGEQETQYF
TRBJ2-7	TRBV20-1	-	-	TGCAGTGCTAGGAACCCCAGGGGTCCCTCCTACGAGCAGTACTTC	CSARNPRGPSYEQYF
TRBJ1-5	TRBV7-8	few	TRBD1	TGTGCCAGCAGCTCGCGAGTAGGGACAGGGATACAGCCCCAGCATTTT	CASSSRVGTGIQPQHF
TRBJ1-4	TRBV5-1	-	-	TGCGCCAGCAGCTTGGATCGGGGGGCGGAGGAAAAACTGTTTTTT	CASSLDRGAEEKLFF
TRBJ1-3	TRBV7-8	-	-	TGTGCCAGCAGCTTACGTCCAGACGGAAACACCATATATTTT	CASSLRPDGNTIYF
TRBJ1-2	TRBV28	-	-	TGTGCCAGCTCCCTCCCGGGGGCTAACTATGGCTACACCTTC	CASSLPGANYGYTF
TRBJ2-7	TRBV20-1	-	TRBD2	TGCAGTGCTAGAGATCGGACCGGGGGGGCCTACGAGCAGTACTTC	CSARDRTGGAYEQYF
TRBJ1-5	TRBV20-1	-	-	TGCAGTGCTAGAGTTGCCAGTAATCAGCCCCAGCATTTT	CSARVASNQPQHF
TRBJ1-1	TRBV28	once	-	TGTGCCAGCAGAACAGGGTTCACTGAAGCTTTCTTT	CASRTGFTEAFF
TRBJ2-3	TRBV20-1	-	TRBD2	TGCAGTGCTAGTAGCGGGGGAGACAGCACAGATACGCAGTATTTT	CSASSGGDSTDTQYF
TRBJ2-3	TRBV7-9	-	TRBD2	TGTGCCAGCAGCATTGGGACTAGCGGGGGTATAGATACGCAGTATTTT	CASSIGTSGGIDTQYF
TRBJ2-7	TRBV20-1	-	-	TGCAGTGCTAGAACAGGGTTGGGATCCTACGAGCAGTACTTC	CSARTGLGSYEQYF
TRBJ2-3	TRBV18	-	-	TGTGCCAGCTCACAGCAATCGGGCCTTTGGGATACGCAGTATTTT	CASSQQSGLWDTQYF
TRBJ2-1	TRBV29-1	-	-	TGCAGCGTGGATCTAGGCCTCGGAAATGAGCAGTTCTTC	CSVDLGLGNEQFF
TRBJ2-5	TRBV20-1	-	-	TGCAGTGCTAGAGATCTATTGATGGGAGAGACCCAGTACTTC	CSARDLLMGETQYF
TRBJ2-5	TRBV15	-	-	TGTGCCACCAGCAGAGATTTACTAGCTTACGAGACCCAGTACTTC	CATSRDLLAYETQYF
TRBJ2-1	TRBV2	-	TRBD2	TGTGCCAGCAGTGTGATAGCGGGGGGTGAGCAGTTCTTC	CASSVIAGGEQFF
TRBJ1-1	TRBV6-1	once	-	TGTGCCAGCAACGTCGGTGCAGGTTTCGTAACTGAAGCTTTCTTT	CASNVGAGFVTEAFF
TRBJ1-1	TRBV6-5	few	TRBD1	TGTGCCAGCAGAAGGACAGGGGAGACTGAAGCTTTCTTT	CASRRTGETEAFF
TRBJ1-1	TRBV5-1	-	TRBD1	TGCGCCAGCAGCTTTCTGACAGGGGGAGATAATGAAGCTTTCTTT	CASSFLTGGDNEAFF
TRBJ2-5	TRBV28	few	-	TGTGCCAGCAGTTTAATCCGGGGGACCCAGTACTTC	CASSLIRGTQYF
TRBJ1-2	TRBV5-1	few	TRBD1	TGCGCCAGCAGCTTGGCTCCAGGGGGACACTATGGCTACACCTTC	CASSLAPGGHYGYTF
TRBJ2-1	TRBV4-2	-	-	TGTGCCAGCAGCCAAGGAGAAGGCCCCTACAATGAGCAGTTCTTC	CASSQGEGPYNEQFF
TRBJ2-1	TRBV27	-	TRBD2	TGTGCCAGCAGTCCGGGGGGGAGGGGCTACAATGAGCAGTTCTTC	CASSPGGRGYNEQFF
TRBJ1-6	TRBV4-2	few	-	TGTGCCAGCAGCCAAGAAATGAATTCACCCCTCCACTTT	CASSQEMNSPLHF
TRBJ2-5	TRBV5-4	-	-	TGTGCCAGCAGCTCGGACAGTATGGGCGAGACCCAGTACTTC	CASSSDSMGETQYF
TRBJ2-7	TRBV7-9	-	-	TGTGCCAGCAGCCCGGGAATGCAGTTAACCTACGAGCAGTACTTC	CASSPGMQLTYEQYF
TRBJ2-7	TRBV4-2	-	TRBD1	TGTGCCAGCAGCCAGGACCCCGGGACAGGGGTGTACGAGCAGTACTTC	CASSQDPGTGVYEQYF
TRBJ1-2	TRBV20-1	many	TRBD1	TGCAGTGCTAGGGGAACCGTATCAGGGGGCGGGCGCTACACCTTC	CSARGTVSGGGRYTF
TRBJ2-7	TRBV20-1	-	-	TGCAGTGCTAGAGATGTCGGACACGGAACGAACGAGCAGTACTTC	CSARDVGHGTNEQYF
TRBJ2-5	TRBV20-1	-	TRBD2	TGCGGTGCCCCCGCTGAGCGGGACTACAATGAGCAGTACTTC	CGAPAERDYNEQYF
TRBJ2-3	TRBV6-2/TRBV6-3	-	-	TGTGCCAGCAGGTACTCAGCATCTACGCAGTATTTT	CASRYSASTQYF
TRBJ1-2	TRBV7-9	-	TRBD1	TGTGCCAGCAGCGTGGGGTCGGGACAGCCCTATGGCTACACCTTC	CASSVGSGQPYGYTF
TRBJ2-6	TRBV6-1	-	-	TGTGCCAGCAGTGAAGCGCGAGGGCCTGGGGCCAACGTCCTGACTTTC	CASSEARGPGANVLTF
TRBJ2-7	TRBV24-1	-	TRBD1	TGTACCACCAGTGGCTCTGAGAGGGGGCGCCTCTACGAGCAGTACTTC	CTTSGSERGRLYEQYF
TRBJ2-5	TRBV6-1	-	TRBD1	TGTGCCAGCGGGACAGGGGTGGAGACCCAGTACTTC	CASGTGVETQYF
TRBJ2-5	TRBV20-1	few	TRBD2	TGCAGTGCGGCCACGGGAGGGCAAGAGACCCAGTACTTC	CSAATGGQETQYF
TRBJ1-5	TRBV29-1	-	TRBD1	TGCAGCGTTGCCAAGGGACAGGGGGTCAATCAGCCCCAGCATTTT	CSVAKGQGVNQPQHF
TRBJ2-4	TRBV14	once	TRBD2	TGTGCCAGCAGTCAAGGGACTAGCACATTTCAGTACTTC	CASSQGTSTFQYF
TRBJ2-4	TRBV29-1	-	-	TGCAGCGTTGAAGATTTAAAGGGAAGGGGAAGAGAGCAGTACTTC	CSVEDLKGRGREQYF
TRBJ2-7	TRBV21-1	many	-	TGTGCCAGTCCCCAGGGTAGCGACGAGCAGTACTTC	CASPQGSDEQYF
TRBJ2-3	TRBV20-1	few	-	TGCAGTGCTAGACCGCCGGGTTTGAATACGCAGTATTTT	CSARPPGLNTQYF
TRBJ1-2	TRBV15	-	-	TGTGCCACCAGCAGAGGAGGGCTAGGCGACTATGGCTACACCTTC	CATSRGGLGDYGYTF
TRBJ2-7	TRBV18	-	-	TGTGCCAGCTCACCCAATTCAGGGTTGGATCGGACAGCGTACTTC	CASSPNSGLDRTAYF
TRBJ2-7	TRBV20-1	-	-	TGCAGTGCTAACCGGGGCCAAAGTCGGACTTACGAGCAGTACTTC	CSANRGQSRTYEQYF